This T cell receptor beta chain was recorded in a study of molecular identifiers for immune sequencing clone quantification. Whole-study context: Five portions were made in replicates from RNA of 20,000 or 100,000 naive CD8 cells, and four underwent sequencing. Study outcomes and limitations: Clones that had above 20 RNA copies took up over 97% of effector molecules but under 1% in naive cells.

Listed TCR primers, together with previously described methods, were used for the bulk TCR libraries. MiXCR was run by TCRdb on the PCR reads, yielding one entry per CDR3 protein. Among hundreds of thousands of distinct CDR3 sequences listed, roughly a quarter were seen once. Per the germline V gene, CDR1 is SNHLY and CDR2 is FYNNEI. The CDR3 spans 16 residues. The V and J ends lost 2 bases and 2 bases respectively, with 14 bases between them. With RNA at 10%, 30% or 50%, naive CD8 libraries came from about 20,000 to 1,000,000 sorted cells. This clonotype showed up many times. Its target is not known. The sequence was collected from a human donor in good health. Some libraries in this study had Jurkat cell RNA spiked in. The specimen was naive CD8+ T cells from blood, with Jurkat cell RNA spiked in. Subset in this sample: FACS-sorted CD8+CD4-CCR7+CD45RA+ naive T cells. This chain joins TRBV2 and TRBJ2-3; no clear D. The CDR3 region has the DNA TGTGCCAGCAGTGAATCGGCCTCGCCGAACACAGATACGCAGTATTTT. Its protein is CASSESASPNTDTQYF.